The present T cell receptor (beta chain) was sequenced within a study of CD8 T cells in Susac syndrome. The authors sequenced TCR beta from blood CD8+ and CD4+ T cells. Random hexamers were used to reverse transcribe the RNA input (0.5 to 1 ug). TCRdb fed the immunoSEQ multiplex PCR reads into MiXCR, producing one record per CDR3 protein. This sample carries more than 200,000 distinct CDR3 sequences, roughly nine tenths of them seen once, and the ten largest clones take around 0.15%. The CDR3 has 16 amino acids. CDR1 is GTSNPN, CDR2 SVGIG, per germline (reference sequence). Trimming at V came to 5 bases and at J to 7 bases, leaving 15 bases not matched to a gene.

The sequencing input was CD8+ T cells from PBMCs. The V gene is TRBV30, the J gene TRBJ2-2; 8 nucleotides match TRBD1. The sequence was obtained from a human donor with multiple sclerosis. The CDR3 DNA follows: TGTGCCTGGGATCACCCAGGGGGCTATGGAGACGGGGAGCTGTTTTTT. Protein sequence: CAWDHPGGYGDGELFF.